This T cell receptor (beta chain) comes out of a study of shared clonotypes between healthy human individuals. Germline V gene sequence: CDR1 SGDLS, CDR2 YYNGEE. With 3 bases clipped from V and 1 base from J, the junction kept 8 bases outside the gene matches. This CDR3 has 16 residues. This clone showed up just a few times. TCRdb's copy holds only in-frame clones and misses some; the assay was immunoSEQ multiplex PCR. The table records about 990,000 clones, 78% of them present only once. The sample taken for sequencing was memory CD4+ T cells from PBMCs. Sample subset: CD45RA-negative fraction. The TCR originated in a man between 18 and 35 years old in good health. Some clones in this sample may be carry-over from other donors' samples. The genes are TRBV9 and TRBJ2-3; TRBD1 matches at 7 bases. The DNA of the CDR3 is TGTGCCAGCAGCGCTACAGAGGGGGCACGCACAGATACGCAGTATTTT. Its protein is CASSATEGARTDTQYF.